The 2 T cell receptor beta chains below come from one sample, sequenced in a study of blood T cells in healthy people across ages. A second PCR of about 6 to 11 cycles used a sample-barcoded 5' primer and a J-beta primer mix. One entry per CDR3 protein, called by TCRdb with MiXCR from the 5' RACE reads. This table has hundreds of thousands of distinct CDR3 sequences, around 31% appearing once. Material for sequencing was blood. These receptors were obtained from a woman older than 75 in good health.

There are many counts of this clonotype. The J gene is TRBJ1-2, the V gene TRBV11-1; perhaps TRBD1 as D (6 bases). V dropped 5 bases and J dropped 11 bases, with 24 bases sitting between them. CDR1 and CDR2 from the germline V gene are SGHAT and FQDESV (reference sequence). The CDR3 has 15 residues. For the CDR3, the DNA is TGTGCCAGCAGCCCAAGCCCGTTCAGGGGTGAATCGTACACCTTC. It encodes CASSPSPFRGESYTF. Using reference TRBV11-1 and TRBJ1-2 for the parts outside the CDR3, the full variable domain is EAEVAQSPRYKITEKSQAVAFWCDPISGHATLYWYRQILGQGPELLVQFQDESVVDDSQLPKDRFSAERLKGVDSTLKIQPAELGDSAMYLCASSPSPFRGESYTFGSGTRLTVV.

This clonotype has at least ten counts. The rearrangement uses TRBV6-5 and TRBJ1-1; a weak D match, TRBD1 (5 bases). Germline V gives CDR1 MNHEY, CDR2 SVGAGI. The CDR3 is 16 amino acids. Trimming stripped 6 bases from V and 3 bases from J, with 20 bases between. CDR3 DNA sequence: TGTGCCAGCAGATTCACAGGTGGGACTGGGGACACTGAAGCTTTCTTT. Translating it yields CASRFTGGTGDTEAFF.